This T cell receptor beta chain appears in the sequencing data of a study of T cell changes during pregnancy in multiple sclerosis. Germline assignment: CDR1 MNHEY and CDR2 SMNVEV (reference sequence). V lost 4 bases and J 9 bases, leaving 13 bases between the germline ends. This CDR3 has 12 amino acids. Using immunoSEQ multiplex PCR, the repertoire was profiled, and TCRdb retains in-frame clones only, with some absent. There are some 31,000 clones in the sample; around 92% occur only once, and under 5% lies in the top ten. The chain carries TRBV27 and TRBJ2-7; tentative D call: TRBD2 (6 bases). Sequencing was performed on CD8+ T cells from peripheral blood mononuclear cells, taken in the second trimester of pregnancy. The sequence came from a female donor in good health, enrolled as a control in a pregnancy study. This chain's CDR3 is CASSSGLLGQYF. CDR3 DNA sequence: TGTGCCAGCAGTTCTGGACTACTGGGGCAGTACTTC.